This is a list of T cell receptor beta chains from one sample in a study of T cell responses to AZD1222 COVID-19 vaccine. Clones were read by immunoSEQ multiplex PCR, and TCRdb kept only the in-frame ones, dropping some. The sample lists about 97,000 clones, about 89% seen once, with 7.5% in the top ten. The input for sequencing was peripheral blood, taken on day 0 of AZD1222 vaccination. The receptors derive from an adult in good health. Both conserved end residues are part of each CDR3. A D gene is named only where the DNA matches it firmly. Expanded clones are given a class, and other clones once, few, many or no size at all.

D: TRBD2; J: TRBJ2-2; size: few; V: TRBV23-1; CDR3: CARARLADRRRNTGELFF; DNA: TGCGCCAGGGCCAGACTAGCGGACAGGAGGAGGAACACCGGGGAGCTGTTTTTT
D: TRBD1; J: TRBJ1-5; size: few; V: TRBV19; CDR3: CASRRTGGNNQPQHF; DNA: TGTGCCAGCAGACGGACAGGGGGGAACAATCAGCCCCAGCATTTT
D: NA; J: TRBJ2-3; size: once; V: TRBV7-9; CDR3: CASSIQGTGTDTQYF; DNA: TGTGCCAGCAGCATACAGGGTACGGGCACAGATACGCAGTATTTT
D: NA; J: TRBJ1-5; size: NA; V: TRBV6-1; CDR3: CASSELAAYSNQPQHF; DNA: TGTGCCAGCAGTGAACTGGCAGCCTATAGCAATCAGCCCCAGCATTTT
D: NA; J: TRBJ1-5; size: NA; V: TRBV7-2; CDR3: CASGLSNQPQHF; DNA: TGTGCCAGCGGCCTTAGCAATCAGCCCCAGCATTTT
D: NA; J: TRBJ2-5; size: NA; V: TRBV7-2; CDR3: CASSLGQGFQETQYF; DNA: TGTGCCAGCAGCTTAGGGCAGGGCTTCCAAGAGACCCAGTACTTC
D: NA; J: TRBJ2-3; size: NA; V: TRBV19; CDR3: CASSIGWTSTDTQYF; DNA: TGTGCCAGTAGTATAGGGTGGACTAGCACAGATACGCAGTATTTT
D: NA; J: TRBJ2-7; size: NA; V: TRBV21-1; CDR3: CASSKEVSCYEQYF; DNA: TGTGCCAGCAGCAAAGAGGTTAGCTGCTACGAGCAGTACTTC
D: NA; J: TRBJ1-3; size: few; V: TRBV3-1/TRBV3-2; CDR3: CASSQDLVIAGNTIYF; DNA: TGTGCCAGCAGCCAAGATCTGGTTATCGCTGGAAACACCATATATTTT
D: TRBD1; J: TRBJ2-3; size: NA; V: TRBV7-2; CDR3: CASSPSTTGGPGDTQYF; DNA: TGTGCCAGCAGCCCCTCGACCACAGGGGGCCCAGGGGATACGCAGTATTTT
D: NA; J: TRBJ1-5; size: NA; V: TRBV7-2; CDR3: CASSLGGNNQPQHF; DNA: TGTGCCAGCAGCTTAGGGGGTAATAATCAGCCCCAGCATTTT
D: TRBD1; J: TRBJ1-5; size: NA; V: TRBV7-8; CDR3: CASSLQGVGNQPQHF; DNA: TGTGCCAGCAGCTTACAGGGGGTTGGCAATCAGCCCCAGCATTTT
D: NA; J: TRBJ2-5; size: NA; V: TRBV7-9; CDR3: CASSERQVAETQYF; DNA: TGTGCCAGCAGCGAACGACAGGTCGCGGAGACCCAGTACTTC
D: TRBD2; J: TRBJ2-1; size: NA; V: TRBV5-1; CDR3: CASSLSPPRTSGSSSHNEQFF; DNA: TGCGCCAGCAGCTTGAGTCCTCCGCGGACTAGCGGGAGTTCAAGCCACAATGAGCAGTTCTTC
D: NA; J: TRBJ1-6; size: NA; V: TRBV28; CDR3: CASSPPRSPLHF; DNA: TGTGCCAGCAGTCCCCCTCGGTCACCCCTCCACTTT
D: NA; J: TRBJ1-6; size: NA; V: TRBV7-2; CDR3: CASSSYNSPLHF; DNA: TGTGCCAGCAGCTCTTATAATTCACCCCTCCACTTT
D: NA; J: TRBJ2-5; size: NA; V: TRBV6-5; CDR3: CASSYLQTQETQYF; DNA: TGTGCCAGCAGTTACCTACAGACACAAGAGACCCAGTACTTC
D: NA; J: TRBJ2-2; size: NA; V: TRBV10-3; CDR3: CAIEGHNTGELFF; DNA: TGTGCCATCGAGGGACATAACACCGGGGAGCTGTTTTTT
D: NA; J: TRBJ1-3; size: NA; V: TRBV28; CDR3: CASSLQADSGNTIYF; DNA: TGTGCCAGCTCTCTACAGGCGGACTCTGGAAACACCATATATTTT
D: NA; J: TRBJ2-3; size: once; V: TRBV6-5; CDR3: CASSYSYRRVDTQYF; DNA: TGTGCCAGCAGTTACTCGTATCGAAGGGTGGATACGCAGTATTTT
D: NA; J: TRBJ1-5; size: NA; V: TRBV6-1; CDR3: CASSEAWARREPQHF; DNA: TGTGCCAGCAGCGAAGCTTGGGCTCGGAGAGAGCCCCAGCATTTT
D: NA; J: TRBJ2-7; size: NA; V: TRBV11-2; CDR3: CASSQLGATYEQYF; DNA: TGTGCCAGCAGCCAGTTGGGGGCAACCTACGAGCAGTACTTC
D: NA; J: TRBJ2-5; size: once; V: TRBV7-2; CDR3: CASSLMQEETQYF; DNA: TGTGCCAGCAGCCTAATGCAGGAAGAGACCCAGTACTTC
D: TRBD2; J: TRBJ2-1; size: NA; V: TRBV19; CDR3: CASSWLGGRGYNEQFF; DNA: TGTGCCAGTAGTTGGTTGGGCGGGAGGGGTTACAATGAGCAGTTCTTC
D: TRBD1; J: TRBJ1-2; size: NA; V: TRBV20-1; CDR3: CSASKSGGFSGYTF; DNA: TGCAGTGCTAGTAAGTCAGGGGGCTTCTCTGGCTACACCTTC
D: NA; J: TRBJ2-1; size: NA; V: TRBV11-2; CDR3: CASSLLGVTDNEQFF; DNA: TGTGCCAGCAGTTTACTTGGGGTAACGGACAATGAGCAGTTCTTC
D: TRBD1; J: TRBJ2-1; size: NA; V: TRBV11-3; CDR3: CASSPGQASSYNEQFF; DNA: TGTGCCAGCAGCCCCGGACAGGCCAGCTCCTACAATGAGCAGTTCTTC
D: NA; J: TRBJ2-7; size: NA; V: TRBV18; CDR3: CASSPPGLNEQYF; DNA: TGTGCCAGCTCTCCCCCAGGGTTAAACGAGCAGTACTTC
D: TRBD2; J: TRBJ2-5; size: NA; V: TRBV19; CDR3: CASSISGGFQETQYF; DNA: TGTGCCAGTAGTATAAGCGGGGGTTTCCAAGAGACCCAGTACTTC
D: NA; J: TRBJ1-1; size: NA; V: TRBV28; CDR3: CASSPGRFNGNTEAFF; DNA: TGTGCCAGCAGCCCGGGACGGTTCAACGGGAACACTGAAGCTTTCTTT
D: NA; J: TRBJ1-5; size: NA; V: TRBV6-1; CDR3: CASSETAYSNQPQHF; DNA: TGTGCCAGCAGTGAGACGGCTTATAGCAATCAGCCCCAGCATTTT
D: NA; J: TRBJ1-1; size: NA; V: TRBV10-3; CDR3: CAISESKGATEAFF; DNA: TGTGCCATCAGTGAGTCGAAGGGTGCCACTGAAGCTTTCTTT
D: TRBD1; J: TRBJ2-5; size: NA; V: TRBV7-6; CDR3: CASSLAGQVGETQYF; DNA: TGTGCCAGCAGCTTAGCGGGACAGGTGGGAGAGACCCAGTACTTC
D: TRBD1; J: TRBJ2-5; size: NA; V: TRBV24-1; CDR3: CATSDPGRQGSGETQYF; DNA: TGTGCCACCAGTGACCCCGGTCGACAGGGGTCAGGCGAGACCCAGTACTTC
D: TRBD1; J: TRBJ1-2; size: few; V: TRBV5-4; CDR3: CASSSGQGHGYTF; DNA: TGTGCCAGCAGCTCGGGACAGGGCCATGGCTACACCTTC
D: NA; J: TRBJ2-7; size: NA; V: TRBV19; CDR3: CASSDRGSNYEQYF; DNA: TGTGCCAGTTCGGACCGGGGGTCTAACTACGAGCAGTACTTC
D: TRBD1; J: TRBJ2-1; size: NA; V: TRBV5-1; CDR3: CASSLGPQGAVNEQFF; DNA: TGCGCCAGCAGCTTGGGTCCCCAGGGGGCGGTAAATGAGCAGTTCTTC
D: NA; J: TRBJ2-7; size: NA; V: TRBV6-1; CDR3: CASSEKGYEQYF; DNA: TGTGCCAGCAGTGAAAAGGGATACGAGCAGTACTTC
D: NA; J: TRBJ2-2; size: NA; V: TRBV7-9; CDR3: CASSFRGTTGELFF; DNA: TGTGCCAGCAGCTTTCGCGGCACCACCGGGGAGCTGTTTTTT
D: NA; J: TRBJ1-1; size: NA; V: TRBV3-1/TRBV3-2; CDR3: CASSQETPTEAFF; DNA: TGTGCCAGCAGCCAAGAAACACCCACTGAAGCTTTCTTT
D: NA; J: TRBJ1-2; size: NA; V: TRBV19; CDR3: CASSTRGVDYGYTF; DNA: TGTGCCAGTAGTACGAGAGGGGTTGACTATGGCTACACCTTC
D: NA; J: TRBJ1-1; size: few; V: TRBV29-1; CDR3: CSVLHNTEAFF; DNA: TGCAGCGTTTTACATAACACTGAAGCTTTCTTT
D: NA; J: TRBJ2-7; size: NA; V: TRBV7-8; CDR3: CASSLRTGPYEQYF; DNA: TGTGCCAGCAGCTTGAGAACAGGACCCTACGAGCAGTACTTC
D: TRBD2; J: TRBJ2-1; size: NA; V: TRBV4-2; CDR3: CASSQVASGSPTNEQFF; DNA: TGTGCCAGCAGCCAAGTGGCTAGCGGGAGCCCGACCAATGAGCAGTTCTTC
D: TRBD1; J: TRBJ1-2; size: NA; V: TRBV7-8; CDR3: CASSLGQGRFYGYTF; DNA: TGTGCCAGCAGCTTAGGACAGGGAAGGTTCTATGGCTACACCTTC
D: NA; J: TRBJ1-5; size: NA; V: TRBV7-2; CDR3: CASSLVGVQPQHF; DNA: TGTGCCAGCAGCTTAGTGGGGGTTCAGCCCCAGCATTTT
D: NA; J: TRBJ1-2; size: NA; V: TRBV3-1/TRBV3-2; CDR3: CASSQFGGVNYGYTF; DNA: TGTGCCAGCAGCCAGTTTGGCGGAGTCAACTATGGCTACACCTTC
D: NA; J: TRBJ2-1; size: NA; V: TRBV2; CDR3: CASSESWDEWQFF; DNA: TGTGCCAGCAGTGAATCCTGGGACGAATGGCAGTTCTTC
D: TRBD1; J: TRBJ2-7; size: once; V: TRBV28; CDR3: CASSFSQATGSDEQYF; DNA: TGTGCCAGCAGTTTCTCCCAGGCGACAGGGTCGGACGAGCAGTACTTC
D: NA; J: TRBJ1-5; size: NA; V: TRBV20-1; CDR3: CSASFGDQPQHF; DNA: TGCAGTGCTAGTTTTGGGGATCAGCCCCAGCATTTT
D: NA; J: TRBJ1-6; size: NA; V: TRBV23-1; CDR3: CASSLKQGGYSPLHF; DNA: TGCGCCAGCAGCCTGAAACAGGGAGGGTACTCACCCCTCCACTTT
D: NA; J: TRBJ1-1; size: NA; V: TRBV6-2/TRBV6-3; CDR3: CASSWSPGGNTEAFF; DNA: TGTGCCAGCAGTTGGTCCCCCGGGGGGAACACTGAAGCTTTCTTT
D: TRBD1; J: TRBJ1-5; size: NA; V: TRBV19; CDR3: CASTITGAGQPQHF; DNA: TGTGCCAGTACCATTACAGGGGCTGGTCAGCCCCAGCATTTT
D: NA; J: TRBJ2-5; size: NA; V: TRBV5-1; CDR3: CASSPLLGQGSQETQYF; DNA: TGCGCCAGCAGCCCCTTGTTGGGGCAGGGTAGCCAAGAGACCCAGTACTTC
D: TRBD1; J: TRBJ2-5; size: NA; V: TRBV5-1; CDR3: CASSSSQGAYGSETQYF; DNA: TGCGCCAGCAGCTCCTCACAGGGGGCTTATGGTAGCGAGACCCAGTACTTC
D: NA; J: TRBJ1-1; size: NA; V: TRBV29-1; CDR3: CSVAGKGGDTEAFF; DNA: TGCAGCGTTGCCGGGAAAGGGGGGGACACTGAAGCTTTCTTT
D: NA; J: TRBJ2-3; size: NA; V: TRBV12-3/TRBV12-4; CDR3: CASSQGKDTQYF; DNA: TGTGCCAGCAGTCAAGGGAAGGATACGCAGTATTTT
D: NA; J: TRBJ1-5; size: NA; V: TRBV19; CDR3: CASSTRRGVYSNQPQHF; DNA: TGTGCCAGTAGTACCCGCCGAGGAGTCTATAGCAATCAGCCCCAGCATTTT
D: NA; J: TRBJ1-1; size: NA; V: TRBV9; CDR3: CASSPPVDIINTEAFF; DNA: TGTGCCAGCAGCCCACCGGTGGATATTATAAACACTGAAGCTTTCTTT
D: TRBD1; J: TRBJ2-7; size: NA; V: TRBV6-6; CDR3: CASSLGQGVYYEQYF; DNA: TGTGCCAGCAGCCTCGGACAGGGGGTTTATTACGAGCAGTACTTC